This T cell receptor beta chain was obtained from a study of blood T cell repertoires in COVID-19. Data came from immunoSEQ multiplex PCR; TCRdb stores just in-frame clones and leaves some out. The profile covers 300,000 to 400,000 clones, with 70% to 90% appearing a single time and 7% to 7.5% taken by the ten largest. Per germline, CDR1 MGHRA and CDR2 YSYEKL. This CDR3 spans 13 amino acids. V shed 5 bases and J 8 bases; nucleotides not matched to a gene: 6. This clone turned up a few times. Sequencing was done on a sample of peripheral blood. The clonotype originates from a woman aged 55-70 years with COVID-19, enrolled during active disease. V usage is TRBV4-1 and J usage is TRBJ1-2, with TRBD1 matching 9 bases. As DNA, the CDR3 is TGCGCCAGCAGCACTCCGGACAGGGGAGGCTACACCTTC. It specifies CASSTPDRGGYTF.